This TCR beta chain was observed in a study of cytomegalovirus exposure and HLA in healthy donors. Whole-study results and caveats: Sequencing likely generated an artifact that appeared as a cluster of highly shared sequence variants. In vitro assays verified that three CMV-associated chains recognized CMV antigens specifically.

A word on this clone: The antigen is not known.

13 Jbeta primers and 60 Vbeta primers were used for the PCR. Sequencing was performed with immunoSEQ multiplex PCR; in TCRdb, only in-frame clones are kept and a portion is missing. The table has more than 80,000 clones, more than 70% seen once; the top ten hold 15% to 20%. This CDR3 has 15 amino acids. Germline CDR1 is MDHEN and CDR2 is SYDVKM. Trimming removed 6 bases at V and 1 base at J, with 16 bases between. The J gene is TRBJ2-7, the V gene TRBV28, with D tentatively TRBD1 (6 bases). Sequencing was done on a sample of PBMCs. The sequence was obtained from a woman aged 55 to 70 in good health and CMV-seropositive. The CDR3 DNA reads as TGTGCCAGCAGAGCACCGGTACAGGGATCCTACGAGCAGTACTTC. It translates to CASRAPVQGSYEQYF.